Sequencing of this TCR beta chain was carried out in a study of T cell clones after liver transplantation. Per germline, CDR1 MNHNS and CDR2 SASEGT. The CDR3 runs 15 residues. General study findings and limits: A larger donor-reactive than third-party decline suggested partial antigen-specific deletion.

Sequencing was performed with immunoSEQ multiplex PCR; in TCRdb, only in-frame clones are kept and a portion is missing. The table includes roughly 80,000 clones, roughly 83% detected once. Comment on this clone: The target antigen is unknown. An end of the junction differs from the germline gene, which may be a read error.

The sample in question was CD4+ T cells from blood, obtained at the 22-month timepoint. The TCR originated in a human patient who received a liver transplant. Among the T cells, some may be from the graft donor. V and J are TRBV6-1 and TRBJ2-7; 8 bases agree with TRBD1. The CDR3 DNA reads TGTGCCAGCAGTGAAGCCCAGGGGGCACCTTACGAGCAGTGCTTC. Amino acids: CASSEAQGAPYEQCF.